This TCR beta chain was identified in a study of T cells in Graves' hyperthyroidism and ophthalmopathy. This clonotype occurred many times. PBMCs were obtained from 10 ml fresh peripheral blood. RNA transcripts served as the template for amplifying TCR beta CDR3 regions. HTBI primers drove first-round RT-PCR of the TCR CDR3. TCRdb called the multiplex PCR reads again in MiXCR, with one record for every CDR3 protein. In the table there are about 200,000 distinct CDR3 sequences, around 18% of which are singletons. Unmatched junction bases numbered 8, after V lost 1 base and J lost 6 bases. CDR1 is MNHEY and CDR2 is SMNVEV in the germline V gene (reference sequence). The CDR3 is 16 residues long.

The material sequenced was blood. This chain uses TRBV27 with TRBJ2-3, with TRBD2 matching over 9 bases. This sequence originates from a man aged 35-49 years with Graves' hyperthyroidism. CDR3 coding DNA: TGTGCCAGCAGTTTATTGGAAGCGGGGGGTGTGGATACGCAGTATTTT. Translation: CASSLLEAGGVDTQYF.